The sequence of this TCR beta chain was determined in a study of shared T cell receptors in the human thymus. CDR3 length: 15 residues. CDR1 SGHRS and CDR2 YFSETQ come from the germline V gene. Trimming left V 4 bases short and J 2 bases short, with 15 bases between. Sequencing was performed with immunoSEQ multiplex PCR; in TCRdb, only in-frame clones are kept and a portion is missing. Here the sample spans under 850,000 clones, 85% to 90% being singletons. These data also featured in a second study, about human thymus T cells.

What was sequenced was thymocytes. The receptor was isolated from a boy under three years old with a congenital heart defect. The rearrangement joins TRBV5-1 to TRBJ2-5, with D maybe TRBD1 (6 bases). In DNA form, the CDR3 reads TGCGCCAGCAGCACGGGACACGGTGGGCAAGAGACCCAGTACTTC. This sequence encodes CASSTGHGGQETQYF.